The entry below gives a single T cell receptor beta chain sequence along with its context. This entry comes from a study of blood T cell repertoires in COVID-19. Original handling: Estimation of nucleated cell counts relied on the amplification of reference gene primers. Sequenced by immunoSEQ multiplex PCR; TCRdb stores in-frame clones only, minus some. V, J and clone size were drawn from that table, and D and trimming were deduced from the DNA. Here the sample spans some 500,000 clones, around 90% being singletons. The V end lost 0 bases, the J end lost 6 bases, and 15 bases lay between the germline ends. CDR1 and CDR2 from the germline V gene are SGDLS and YYNGEE. The CDR3 contains 16 residues.

The V call is TRBV9, the J call TRBJ2-2; perhaps TRBD1 as D (5 bases). This sequence originates from a woman aged 50 to 60 with COVID-19, enrolled during active disease. The sample was peripheral blood. CDR3: CASSVDMGHVAGELFF. DNA of the CDR3: TGTGCCAGCAGCGTAGATATGGGGCACGTTGCCGGGGAGCTGTTTTTT.